The 5 T cell receptor beta chains listed next were all sequenced from one sample in a study of blood T cell repertoires in COVID-19. The protocol was immunoSEQ multiplex PCR, while the TCRdb copy is restricted to in-frame clones and leaves out a portion. The sample shows roughly 250,000 clones, 80% to 90% of them seen only once. Sequencing input: PBMCs or T cells enriched from blood (not recorded which). The receptors derive from a woman aged 45-59 years who had recovered from COVID-19.

The chain joins TRBV6-4 to TRBJ1-2; 7 bases agree with TRBD1. With V trimmed by 3 bases and J by 4 bases, 8 bases remained unmatched. CDR1 and CDR2 from the germline V gene are MRHNA and SNTAGT. CDR3 size: 15 residues. Written as DNA, the CDR3 is TGTGCCAGCAGTGAGGAGGGGGCCCAACTCTATGGCTACACCTTC. Residues: CASSEEGAQLYGYTF.

This chain links TRBV19 with TRBJ2-5; TRBD2 matches at 7 bases. Trimming took 3 bases from V and 5 from J; bases not matched to a gene: 15. CDR3 size: 17 residues. Germline V gives CDR1 LNHDA, CDR2 SQIVND (reference sequence). CDR3 sequence reads: CASSISGGREARETQYF. DNA for the CDR3: TGTGCCAGTAGTATTAGCGGCGGGAGAGAGGCGCGGGAGACCCAGTACTTC.

The V gene is TRBV28, the J gene TRBJ1-1; tentatively, D is TRBD1 (5 bases). The germline gives CDR1 MDHEN, CDR2 SYDVKM. There are 16 residues in the CDR3. The germline V and J ends were trimmed by 2 bases and 1 base, with 14 bases remaining between them. In DNA, the CDR3 is TGTGCCAGCAGTTTAAGGGCAGGGCGTGCGAACACTGAAGCTTTCTTT. Translating gives CASSLRAGRANTEAFF.

This chain links TRBV27 with TRBJ1-1; 10 bases agree with TRBD1. Looked up from germline, CDR1 is MNHEY and CDR2 is SMNVEV (reference sequence). V dropped 0 bases and J dropped 4; count of bases not matched to a gene: 2. CDR3 length equals 15 residues. The CDR3 nucleotides read TGTGCCAGCAGTTTATCACGGACAGGGGGCACTGAAGCTTTCTTT. Its protein product is CASSLSRTGGTEAFF.

A few counts support this clone. The rearrangement links TRBV28 to TRBJ1-6; 9 positions agree with TRBD1. This CDR3 has 17 amino acids. In germline, CDR1 is MDHEN, CDR2 SYDVKM. V shed 7 bases, J shed 8 bases, and the junction held 15 bases outside the gene matches. The chain's CDR3 is CASTPVWGGTGHSPLHF. The CDR3 bases are TGTGCCAGCACCCCTGTCTGGGGGGGGACAGGGCATTCACCCCTCCACTTT.